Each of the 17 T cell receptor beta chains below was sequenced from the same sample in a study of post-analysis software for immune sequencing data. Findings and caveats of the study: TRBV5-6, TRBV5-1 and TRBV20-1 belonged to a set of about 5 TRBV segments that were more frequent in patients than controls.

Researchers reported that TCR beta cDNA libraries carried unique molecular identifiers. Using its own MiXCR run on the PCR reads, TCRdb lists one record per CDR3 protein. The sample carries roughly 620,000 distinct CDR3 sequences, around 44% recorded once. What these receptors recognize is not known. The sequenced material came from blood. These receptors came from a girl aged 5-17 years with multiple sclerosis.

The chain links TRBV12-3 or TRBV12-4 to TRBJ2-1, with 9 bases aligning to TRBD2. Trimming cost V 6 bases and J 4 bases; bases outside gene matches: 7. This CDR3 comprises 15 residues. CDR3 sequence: CASSTIAGAYNEQFF. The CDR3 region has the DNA TGTGCCAGCAGCACAATAGCGGGAGCGTACAATGAGCAGTTCTTC.

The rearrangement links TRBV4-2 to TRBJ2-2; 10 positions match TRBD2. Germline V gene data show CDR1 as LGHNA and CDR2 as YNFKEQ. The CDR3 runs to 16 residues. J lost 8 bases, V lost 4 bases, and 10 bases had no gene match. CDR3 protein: CASSPQREGQYGELFF. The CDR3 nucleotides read TGTGCCAGCAGCCCCCAGCGGGAGGGCCAGTATGGGGAGCTGTTTTTT.

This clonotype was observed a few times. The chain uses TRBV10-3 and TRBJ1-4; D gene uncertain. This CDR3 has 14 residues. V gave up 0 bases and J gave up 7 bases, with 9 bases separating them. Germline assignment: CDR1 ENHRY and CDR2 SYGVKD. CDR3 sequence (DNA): TGTGCCATCAGTGAGTCTGCCGGGGTTGAAAAACTGTTTTTT. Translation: CAISESAGVEKLFF.

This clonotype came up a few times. CDR3 nucleotide sequence: TGCAGTGCTAGAGGCAGGGCCCCCTACGAGCAGTACTTC. This translates into CSARGRAPYEQYF. The J gene is TRBJ2-4, the V gene TRBV20-1; a possible D gene is TRBD1 (5 bases). The DNA end is a closer match to TRBJ2-7, so the J assignment may be wrong. The CDR3 totals 13 residues. Germline CDR1 is DFQATT and CDR2 is SNEGSKA (reference sequence).

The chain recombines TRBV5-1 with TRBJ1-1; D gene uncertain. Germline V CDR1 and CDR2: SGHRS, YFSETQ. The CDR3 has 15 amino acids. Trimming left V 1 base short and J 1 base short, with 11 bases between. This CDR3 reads CASSLQVQENTEAFF. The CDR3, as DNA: TGCGCCAGCAGCTTGCAGGTCCAAGAGAACACTGAAGCTTTCTTT.

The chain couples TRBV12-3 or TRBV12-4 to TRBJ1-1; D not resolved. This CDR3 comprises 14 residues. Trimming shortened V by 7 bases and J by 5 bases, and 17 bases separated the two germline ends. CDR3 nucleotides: TGTGCCAGCACCCCACCGACTGGGCGGACTGAAGCTTTCTTT. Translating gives CASTPPTGRTEAFF.

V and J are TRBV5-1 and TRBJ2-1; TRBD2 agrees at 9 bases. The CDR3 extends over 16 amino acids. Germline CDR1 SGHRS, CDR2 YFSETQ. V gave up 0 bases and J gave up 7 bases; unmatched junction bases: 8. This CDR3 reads CASSLARLAGMNEQFF. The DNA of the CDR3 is TGCGCCAGCAGCTTGGCCCGCCTAGCGGGGATGAATGAGCAGTTCTTC.

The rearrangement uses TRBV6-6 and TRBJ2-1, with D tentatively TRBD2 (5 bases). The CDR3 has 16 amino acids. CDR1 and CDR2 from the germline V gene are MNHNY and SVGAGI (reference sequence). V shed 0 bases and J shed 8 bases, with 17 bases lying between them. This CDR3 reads CASSYSSSDNGDEQFF. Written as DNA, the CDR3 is TGTGCCAGCAGTTACTCGAGTAGCGATAACGGGGATGAGCAGTTCTTC.

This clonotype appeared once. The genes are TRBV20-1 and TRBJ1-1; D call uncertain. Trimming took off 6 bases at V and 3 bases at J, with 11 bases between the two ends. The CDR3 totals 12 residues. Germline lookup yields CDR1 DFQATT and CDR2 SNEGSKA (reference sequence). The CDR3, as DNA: TGCAGTGCCAAGAACCGGGACACTGAAGCTTTCTTT. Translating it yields CSAKNRDTEAFF.

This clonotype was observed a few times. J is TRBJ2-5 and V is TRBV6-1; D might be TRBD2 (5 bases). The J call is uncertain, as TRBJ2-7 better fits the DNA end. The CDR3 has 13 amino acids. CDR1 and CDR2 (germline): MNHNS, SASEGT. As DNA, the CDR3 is TGTGCCAGCAGTGAAGCGGCGGGCTACGAGCAGTACTTC. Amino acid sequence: CASSEAAGYEQYF.

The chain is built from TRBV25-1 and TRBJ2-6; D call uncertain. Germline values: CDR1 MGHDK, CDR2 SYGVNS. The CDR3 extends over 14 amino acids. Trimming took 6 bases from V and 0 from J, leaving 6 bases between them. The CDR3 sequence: CASRMSSGANVLTF. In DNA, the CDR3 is TGTGCCAGCAGGATGAGCTCTGGGGCCAACGTCCTGACTTTC. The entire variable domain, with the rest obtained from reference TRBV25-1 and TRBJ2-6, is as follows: EADIYQTPRYLVIGTGKKITLECSQTMGHDKMYWYQQDPGMELHLIHYSYGVNSTEKGDLSSESTVSRIRTEHFPLTLESARPSHTSQYLCASRMSSGANVLTFGAGSRLTVL.

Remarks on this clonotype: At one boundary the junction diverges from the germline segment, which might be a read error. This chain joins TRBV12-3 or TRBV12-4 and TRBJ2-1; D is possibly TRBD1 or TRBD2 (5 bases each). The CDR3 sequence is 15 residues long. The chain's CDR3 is CAGSRSGTVDNEQFF. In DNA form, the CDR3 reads TGTGCCGGCAGCCGTTCCGGGACGGTTGACAATGAGCAGTTCTTC.

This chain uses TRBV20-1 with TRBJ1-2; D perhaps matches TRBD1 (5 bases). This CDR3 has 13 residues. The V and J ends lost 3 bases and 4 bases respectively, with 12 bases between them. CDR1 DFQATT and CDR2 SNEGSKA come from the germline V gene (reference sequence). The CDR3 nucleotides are TGCAGTGCTAGGGGGTTTGGGGCCTATGGCTACACCTTC. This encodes CSARGFGAYGYTF.

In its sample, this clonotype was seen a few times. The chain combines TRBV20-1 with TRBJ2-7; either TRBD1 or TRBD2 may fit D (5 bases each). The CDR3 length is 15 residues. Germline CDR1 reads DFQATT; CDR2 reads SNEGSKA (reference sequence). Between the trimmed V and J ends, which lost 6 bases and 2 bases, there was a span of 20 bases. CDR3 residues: CSAPPAGTLPYEQYF. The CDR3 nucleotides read TGCAGTGCCCCCCCCGCAGGGACCCTCCCCTACGAGCAGTACTTC.

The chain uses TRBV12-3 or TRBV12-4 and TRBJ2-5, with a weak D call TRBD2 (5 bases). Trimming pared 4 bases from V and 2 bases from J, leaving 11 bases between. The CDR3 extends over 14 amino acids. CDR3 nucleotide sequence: TGTGCCAGCAGTTGGCTAGCCCCACAAGAGACCCAGTACTTC. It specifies CASSWLAPQETQYF.

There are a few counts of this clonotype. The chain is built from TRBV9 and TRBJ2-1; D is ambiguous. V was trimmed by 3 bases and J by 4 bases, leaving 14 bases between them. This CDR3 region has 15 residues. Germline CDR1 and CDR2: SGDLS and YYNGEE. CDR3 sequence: CASSERVALYNEQFF. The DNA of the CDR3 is TGTGCCAGCAGCGAAAGGGTTGCACTTTACAATGAGCAGTTCTTC. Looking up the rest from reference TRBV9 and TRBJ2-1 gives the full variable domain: DSGVTQTPKHLITATGQRVTLRCSPRSGDLSVYWYQQSLDQGLQFLIQYYNGEERAKGNILERFSAQQFPDLHSELNLSSLELGDSALYFCASSERVALYNEQFFGPGTRLTVL.

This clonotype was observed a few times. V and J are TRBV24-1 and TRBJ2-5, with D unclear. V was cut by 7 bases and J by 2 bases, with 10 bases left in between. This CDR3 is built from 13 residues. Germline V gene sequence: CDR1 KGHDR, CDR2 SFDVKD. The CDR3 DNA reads TGTGCCACCAGCCCCGGTCTACAAGAGACCCAGTACTTC. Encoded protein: CATSPGLQETQYF.